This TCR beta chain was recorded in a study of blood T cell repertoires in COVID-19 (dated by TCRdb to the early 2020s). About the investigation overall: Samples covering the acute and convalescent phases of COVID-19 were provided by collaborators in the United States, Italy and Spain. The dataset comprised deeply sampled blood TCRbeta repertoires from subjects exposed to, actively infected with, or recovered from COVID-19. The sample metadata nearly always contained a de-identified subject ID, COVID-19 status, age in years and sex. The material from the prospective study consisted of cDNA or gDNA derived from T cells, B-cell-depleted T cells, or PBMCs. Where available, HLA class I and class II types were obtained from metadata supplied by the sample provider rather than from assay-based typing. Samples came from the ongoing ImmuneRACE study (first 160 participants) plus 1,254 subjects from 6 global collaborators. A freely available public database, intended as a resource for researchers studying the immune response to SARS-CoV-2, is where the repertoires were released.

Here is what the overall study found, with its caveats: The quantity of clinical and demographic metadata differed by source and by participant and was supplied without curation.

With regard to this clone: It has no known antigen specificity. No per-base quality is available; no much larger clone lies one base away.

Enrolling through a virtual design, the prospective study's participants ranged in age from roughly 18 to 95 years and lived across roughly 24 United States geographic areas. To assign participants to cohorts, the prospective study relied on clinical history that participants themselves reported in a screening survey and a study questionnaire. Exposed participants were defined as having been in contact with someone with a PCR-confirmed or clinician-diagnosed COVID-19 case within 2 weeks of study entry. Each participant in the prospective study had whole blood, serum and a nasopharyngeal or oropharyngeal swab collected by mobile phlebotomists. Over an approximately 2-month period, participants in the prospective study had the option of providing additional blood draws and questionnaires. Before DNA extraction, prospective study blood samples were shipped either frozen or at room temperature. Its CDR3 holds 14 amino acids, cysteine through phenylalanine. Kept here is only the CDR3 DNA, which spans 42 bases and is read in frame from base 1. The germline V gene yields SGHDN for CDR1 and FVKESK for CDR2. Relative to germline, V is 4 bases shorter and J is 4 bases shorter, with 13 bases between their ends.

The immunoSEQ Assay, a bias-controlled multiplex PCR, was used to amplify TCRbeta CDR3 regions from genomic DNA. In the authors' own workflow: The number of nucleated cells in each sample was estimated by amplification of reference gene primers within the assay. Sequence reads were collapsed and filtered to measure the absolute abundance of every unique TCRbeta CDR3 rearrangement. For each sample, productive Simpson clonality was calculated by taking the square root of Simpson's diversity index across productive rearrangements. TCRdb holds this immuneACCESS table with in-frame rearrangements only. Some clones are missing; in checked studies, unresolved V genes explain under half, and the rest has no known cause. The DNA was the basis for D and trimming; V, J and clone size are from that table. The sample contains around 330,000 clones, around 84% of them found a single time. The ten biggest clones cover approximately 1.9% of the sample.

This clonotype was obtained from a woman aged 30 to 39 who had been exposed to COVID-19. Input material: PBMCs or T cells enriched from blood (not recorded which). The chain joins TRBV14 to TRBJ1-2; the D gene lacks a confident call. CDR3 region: CASSPSGGSYGYTF. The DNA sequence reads TGTGCCAGCAGCCCCTCGGGAGGGTCCTATGGCTACACCTTC.